These T cell receptor beta chains were read from a single sample in a study of T cells after yellow fever vaccination. One entry per CDR3 protein, called by TCRdb with MiXCR from the 5' RACE reads. The sample lists tens of thousands of distinct CDR3 sequences, around 7% occurring once. Sequenced here: CD8+ T cells sorted from PBMCs, sampled on the day of the yellow fever booster vaccination. Source of these receptors: a man younger than 40 who received the YFV17D yellow fever vaccine. CDR3s leave out the opening cysteine and the closing phenylalanine or tryptophan.

v_gene,j_gene,CDR3aa
TRBV7-9,TRBJ2-1,ASREGGSYNEQF
TRBV5-1,TRBJ2-7,ASSALIGQSDEQY
TRBV6-5,TRBJ1-6,ASSYSGSPLH
TRBV7-2,TRBJ1-5,ASSPDWVLGLNQPQH
TRBV12-3/TRBV12-4,TRBJ2-3,ASSFPGGNTQY
TRBV7-9,TRBJ2-7,ASSWGRGAYEQY
TRBV29-1,TRBJ2-3,SVEGTHTDTDTQY
TRBV6-2/TRBV6-3,TRBJ2-3,ASSPGMATNTDTQY
TRBV27,TRBJ2-7,ASSFGLADLYEQY
TRBV21-1,TRBJ2-2,ASSKTPGLAGYTGELF
TRBV4-3,TRBJ2-3,PSSQAQGGDTQY
TRBV12-3/TRBV12-4,TRBJ1-5,ASSTFRTGPQH
TRBV20-1,TRBJ2-1,SARDGLFLF
TRBV2,TRBJ2-3,ASSEVGPSTDTQY
TRBV12-3/TRBV12-4,TRBJ2-1,ASSPQGREQF
TRBV4-2,TRBJ2-1,ASSQKPDENNEQF
TRBV9,TRBJ1-4,ASSVAPGEEKLF
TRBV6-2/TRBV6-3,TRBJ2-7,ASSGQGGSYEQY
TRBV3-1,TRBJ2-7,ASSQVIGGFGYEQY
TRBV29-1,TRBJ2-1,SVHRGRMDNEQF
TRBV6-2/TRBV6-3,TRBJ2-7,ASNPGLAGGSYEQY
TRBV5-1,TRBJ1-2,ASSLGTGVATGYT
TRBV15,TRBJ2-7,ATSRERVHLAGESYEQY
TRBV3-1,TRBJ2-5,ASSQDLRGRVQETQY
TRBV2,TRBJ1-5,ASRGQVTEPQH
TRBV11-2,TRBJ2-5,ASSLLAEETQY
TRBV18,TRBJ2-2,ASSPSFRPPGELF
TRBV29-1,TRBJ1-1,SVDRGTEAF
TRBV11-2,TRBJ2-4,ASRLTGGEGGKNIQY
TRBV20-1,TRBJ1-5,SASSGGVQPQH
TRBV7-2,TRBJ2-5,ASSPGWGPQETQY
TRBV29-1,TRBJ2-7,SVEDFFGDRYEQY
TRBV7-9,TRBJ2-7,ATSLATPTGGSYEQY
TRBV3-1,TRBJ2-7,ASSHGTSLLYEQY
TRBV2,TRBJ2-3,ASRATRN
TRBV29-1,TRBJ2-3,SVEALTDTQY
TRBV7-2,TRBJ2-3,ASSLAGDLHTDTQY
TRBV27,TRBJ1-1,ASRPRSVNTEAF
TRBV20-1,TRBJ1-2,SARDFVGVNYGYT
TRBV7-8,TRBJ2-5,ASSIHTYQETQY
TRBV6-5,TRBJ2-1,ASSYSSDGEQF
TRBV11-3,TRBJ2-1,ASSLDRGRGSVGEQF
TRBV15,TRBJ1-2,ATSRDTAGYYGYT
TRBV5-4,TRBJ2-1,ASSFGLARKNEQF
TRBV6-2/TRBV6-3,TRBJ2-2,ASGLTGPTFTGELF
TRBV11-2,TRBJ2-7,ASSPESSYEQY
TRBV9,TRBJ2-7,ASSSPISGSSYEQY
TRBV4-2,TRBJ2-3,ASSHPQAGSTDTQY
TRBV7-2,TRBJ2-7,ASSRLTSGVYEQY
TRBV7-9,TRBJ2-7,ASILYGDGRGEQY
TRBV30,TRBJ1-2,AWSVWTGDGYT
TRBV20-1,TRBJ2-7,SASMGGQGTYEQY